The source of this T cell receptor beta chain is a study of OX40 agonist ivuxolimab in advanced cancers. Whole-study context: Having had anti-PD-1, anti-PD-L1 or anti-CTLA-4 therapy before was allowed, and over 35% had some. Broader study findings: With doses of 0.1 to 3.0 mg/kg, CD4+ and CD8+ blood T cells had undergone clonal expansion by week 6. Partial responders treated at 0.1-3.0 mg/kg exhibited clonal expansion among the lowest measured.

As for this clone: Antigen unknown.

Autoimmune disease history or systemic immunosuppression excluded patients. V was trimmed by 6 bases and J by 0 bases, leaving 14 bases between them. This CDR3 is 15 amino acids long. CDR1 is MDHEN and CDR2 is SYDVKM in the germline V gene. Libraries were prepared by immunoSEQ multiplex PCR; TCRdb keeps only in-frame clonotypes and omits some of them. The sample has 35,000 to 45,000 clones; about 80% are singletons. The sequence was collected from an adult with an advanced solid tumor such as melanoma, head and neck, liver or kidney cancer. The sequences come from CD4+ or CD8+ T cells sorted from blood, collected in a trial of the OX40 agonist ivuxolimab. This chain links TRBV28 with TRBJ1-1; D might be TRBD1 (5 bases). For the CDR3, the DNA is TGTGCCAGCAGCTCGGCCGGGGCACTGAACACTGAAGCTTTCTTT. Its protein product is CASSSAGALNTEAFF.